Presented here are 14 T cell receptor beta chains from one specimen sequenced in a study of breast tumors, draining lymph nodes, adjacent tissues. One entry per CDR3 protein, called by TCRdb with MiXCR from the multiplex PCR reads. The top ten clones hold approximately 1% of a sample with over 250,000 distinct CDR3 sequences, more than 30% of them seen once. Axillary draining lymph nodes of breast cancer patients supplied the node samples. Sequenced input: axillary lymph node tissue. All receptors derive from a female donor with breast cancer. Some clones in this sample may be carry-over from other donors' samples.

This clonotype was seen repeatedly, ten times or more. V and J are TRBV7-2 and TRBJ2-7, with TRBD2 matching over 8 bases. Germline CDR1 reads SGHTA; CDR2 reads FQGNSA. CDR3 length: 15 amino acids. V shed 1 base and J 4 bases; nucleotides not matched to a gene: 6. The CDR3 DNA reads as TGTGCCAGCAGCTTAGGATCCGGACTAGCATACGAGCAGTACTTC. Translating it yields CASSLGSGLAYEQYF.

This clonotype has a count of ten or more. The chain recombines TRBV19 with TRBJ2-1; D perhaps matches TRBD1 (7 bases). This CDR3 has 12 amino acids. CDR1 LNHDA and CDR2 SQIVND come from the germline V gene (reference sequence). Trimming took 5 bases from V and 10 from J, leaving 12 bases between them. CDR3 DNA sequence: TGTGCCAGTAGTCAGGGGGGACGGGAGCAGTTCTTC. Its protein product is CASSQGGREQFF.

There are many counts of this clonotype. The CDR3 DNA follows: TGTGCCAGCAGCCAAGATCTGGACAGTCGACCCCAGCATTTT. This codes for CASSQDLDSRPQHF. V gene TRBV4-2 combines with J gene TRBJ1-5; D might be TRBD1 (6 bases). This CDR3 region has 14 residues. Germline assignment: CDR1 LGHNA and CDR2 YNFKEQ. Trimming shortened V by 0 bases and J by 10 bases, and 13 bases separated the two germline ends.

Comment on this clonotype: Germline is not matched at one junction end, which may reflect a read error. The rearrangement uses TRBV4-1 and TRBJ1-3; D may be TRBD1 (6 bases). CDR1 MGHRA and CDR2 YSYEKL come from the germline V gene. CDR3 length: 17 amino acids. The CDR3 spells CASSLGAPGQTRNTIYF. The CDR3 DNA is TGTGCCAGCAGCCTAGGGGCTCCGGGACAAACAAGAAACACCATATATTTT.

The chain carries TRBV6-1 and TRBJ2-2, with 9 bases fitting TRBD2. CDR1 and CDR2 (germline): MNHNS, SASEGT. The CDR3 is made up of 18 amino acids. The trim removed 9 bases at V and 3 bases at J, leaving 17 bases unmatched. CDR3 loop: CASSPLLAGGRDTGELFF. CDR3 nucleotides: TGTGCCAGTTCTCCTCTTCTGGCGGGAGGGAGGGACACCGGGGAGCTGTTTTTT.

At least ten counts were recorded for this clonotype. CDR3 nucleotides: TGTGCCAGCAGCTTCGGGGAGCATGGGCAGGGTGCGAGGGAGCTGTTTTTT. This codes for CASSFGEHGQGARELFF. The chain couples TRBV11-2 to TRBJ2-2, with D perhaps TRBD1 or TRBD2 (5 bases each). With 3 bases removed from V and 9 bases from J, the gap between germline ends came to 23 bases. Germline-derived CDR1 and CDR2 are SGHAT and FQNNGV. The CDR3 has 17 amino acids.

This clonotype was counted only a few times. This chain connects TRBV27 to TRBJ2-3; unclear D gene. Trimming left V 4 bases short and J 0 bases short, with 5 bases between. Germline CDR1 is MNHEY and CDR2 is SMNVEV (reference sequence). CDR3 size: 13 residues. The CDR3 bases are TGTGCCAGCAGTTATCCGAGCACAGATACGCAGTATTTT. Protein product: CASSYPSTDTQYF.

This clonotype was observed at least ten times. V and J are TRBV10-1 and TRBJ2-1; 8 nucleotides agree with TRBD2. Germline V gene sequence: CDR1 WNHNN, CDR2 SYGVQD (reference sequence). The CDR3 spans 14 residues. Trimming cost V 6 bases and J 7 bases; bases outside gene matches: 8. The CDR3 spells CASRSGGGRNEQFF. The DNA for the CDR3 is TGCGCCAGCAGGAGTGGGGGCGGGAGGAATGAGCAGTTCTTC.

This clonotype was counted at least ten times. The rearrangement links TRBV2 to TRBJ1-4, with 9 bases lining up with TRBD1. The CDR3 length is 14 residues. Germline V gene data show CDR1 as SNHLY and CDR2 as FYNNEI. V lost 7 bases to trimming and J lost 7 bases; unmatched junction nucleotides: 7. The CDR3 DNA sequence: TGTGCCAGCAAGGGGACAGGGAGTCCTGAAAAACTGTTTTTT. Amino acids: CASKGTGSPEKLFF.

The chain couples TRBV20-1 to TRBJ1-2, with 11 bases matching TRBD1. Germline assignment: CDR1 DFQATT and CDR2 SNEGSKA (reference sequence). The CDR3 is 12 residues long. V shed 5 bases, J shed 6 bases, and the junction held 2 bases outside the gene matches. CDR3 bases: TGCAGTGCTTGGACAGGGGGCCATGGCTACACCTTC. It specifies CSAWTGGHGYTF.

This clonotype occurred many times. This chain links TRBV11-2 with TRBJ2-7, with D maybe TRBD2 (6 bases). The CDR3 length is 15 residues. V was cut by 5 bases and J by 6 bases, with 20 bases left in between. Germline-derived CDR1 and CDR2 are SGHAT and FQNNGV. In nucleotides, the CDR3 is TGTGCCAGCAGCCGAATCCGGGACTCCGCTTCCGAGCAGTACTTC. As protein: CASSRIRDSASEQYF.

This clonotype showed up many times. V is TRBV7-2 and J is TRBJ2-4, with D unresolved. There are 11 residues in the CDR3. CDR1 and CDR2 (germline): SGHTA, FQGNSA. V shed 4 bases and J shed 5 bases, with 3 bases lying between them. CDR3 loop: CASSYENIQYF. DNA for the CDR3: TGTGCCAGCAGCTACGAAAACATTCAGTACTTC.

Worth noting for this clonotype: The junction and the germline gene differ at one end; a read error may be behind it. This rearrangement joins TRBV6-5 to TRBJ2-7; no definite D call. The CDR3 contains 11 residues. The germline gives CDR1 MNHEY, CDR2 SVGAGI. The CDR3 protein is CASSHSTEQYF. The CDR3 bases are TGTGCCAGCAGTCACTCCACGGAGCAGTACTTC.

In its sample, this clonotype was seen many times. V usage is TRBV11-2 and J usage is TRBJ2-7; TRBD1 matches at 8 bases. Trimming took 3 bases from V and 3 from J; bases not matched to a gene: 10. Germline lookup yields CDR1 SGHAT and CDR2 FQNNGV. The CDR3 has 16 residues. CDR3 sequence: CASSLPGQASFYEQYF. CDR3 nucleotide sequence: TGTGCCAGCAGCTTGCCGGGACAGGCCTCCTTCTACGAGCAGTACTTC.